These T cell receptor beta chains were read from a single sample in a study of T cells in Graves' hyperthyroidism and ophthalmopathy. TCRdb processed the multiplex PCR reads anew with MiXCR; each CDR3 protein has one entry. This sample has 550,000 to 800,000 distinct CDR3 sequences, with around a sixth found just once. Sequencing was performed on blood. Receptors originate from a man between 45 and 60 years old with Graves' hyperthyroidism. The CDR3 runs from the conserved cysteine through the conserved F or W. The D gene is left open where the match is weak. Only some rows state a clone size, as once, few, many or a class for expanded clones.

J	size	D	V	CDR3	DNA
TRBJ1-1	many	.	TRBV27	CASSLSGLTEAFF	TGTGCCAGCAGTTTATCGGGTCTCACTGAAGCTTTCTTT
TRBJ2-3	.	TRBD2	TRBV6-1	CASSQLGLAGGPVRTQYF	TGTGCCAGCAGTCAGTTGGGACTAGCGGGAGGCCCAGTCCGTACGCAGTATTTT
TRBJ2-7	.	.	TRBV15	CATSSLTDEQYF	TGTGCCACCAGCAGTCTGACAGACGAGCAGTACTTC
TRBJ2-1	few	.	TRBV3-1	CASSPEGALLYNEQFF	TGTGCCAGCAGCCCCGAAGGAGCCCTCCTTTACAATGAGCAGTTCTTC
TRBJ1-1	.	.	TRBV6-1	CASRTTGEAFF	TGTGCCAGCAGGACCACAGGGGAAGCTTTCTTT
TRBJ2-7	many	.	TRBV12-3/TRBV12-4	CASSQGPNRVPYEQYF	TGTGCCAGCAGCCAGGGTCCTAATAGGGTTCCCTACGAGCAGTACTTC
TRBJ2-7	.	TRBD1	TRBV19	CASSADRGGSYEQYF	TGTGCCAGTAGTGCTGACAGGGGCGGCTCCTACGAGCAGTACTTC
TRBJ2-1	few	TRBD2	TRBV18	CASSPPASGSWEQFF	TGTGCCAGCTCACCACCGGCTAGCGGGAGTTGGGAGCAGTTCTTC
TRBJ2-3	.	.	TRBV7-9	CASSSLDRDTDTQYF	TGTGCCAGCAGCTCACTGGATAGAGACACAGATACGCAGTATTTT
TRBJ2-7	once	.	TRBV28	CASSFGRDISYEQYF	TGTGCCAGCAGTTTCGGACGGGACATCTCCTACGAGCAGTACTTC
TRBJ2-5	.	TRBD1	TRBV19	CASSITATGGQETQYF	TGTGCCAGTAGTATTACGGCGACAGGGGGCCAAGAGACCCAGTACTTC
TRBJ2-1	many	TRBD1	TRBV5-1	CASSLRQGAYNEQFF	TGCGCCAGCAGCTTGCGGCAGGGGGCTTACAATGAGCAGTTCTTC
TRBJ2-3	few	.	TRBV12-3/TRBV12-4	CATQLNTDTQYF	TGTGCCACCCAGCTAAACACCGATACGCAGTATTTT
TRBJ2-7	.	TRBD1	TRBV20-1	CSARVRDRGYEQYF	TGCAGTGCTAGAGTACGGGACAGGGGGTACGAGCAGTACTTC
TRBJ2-1	many	.	TRBV5-1	CASSLDPGLYNEQFF	TGCGCCAGCAGCTTGGACCCAGGGCTATACAATGAGCAGTTCTTC
TRBJ2-7	.	.	TRBV30	CAWSEWGAIPGSYEQYF	TGTGCCTGGAGCGAATGGGGGGCCATTCCTGGGTCCTACGAGCAGTACTTC
TRBJ2-1	.	.	TRBV11-3	CASSSPVNYNEQFF	TGTGCCAGCAGCTCCCCGGTTAACTACAATGAGCAGTTCTTC
TRBJ2-7	many	.	TRBV24-1	CATSDKTGSSYEQYF	TGTGCCACCAGTGACAAGACGGGGAGCTCCTACGAGCAGTACTTC
TRBJ1-1	.	TRBD1	TRBV7-3	CASSFDRGTTEAFF	TGTGCCAGCAGCTTCGACAGGGGGACCACTGAAGCTTTCTTT
TRBJ2-5	few	.	TRBV6-1	CASRGPGRETQYF	TGTGCCAGCAGGGGGCCAGGGAGAGAGACCCAGTACTTC
TRBJ1-1	many	.	TRBV27	CASRPERNTEAFF	TGTGCCAGCAGACCGGAAAGGAACACTGAAGCTTTCTTT
TRBJ2-5	.	.	TRBV12-3/TRBV12-4	CASSFKLGETQYF	TGTGCCAGCAGTTTTAAGCTAGGAGAGACCCAGTACTTC
TRBJ2-7	.	TRBD1	TRBV5-4	CASSWDSQSYYEQYF	TGTGCCAGCAGCTGGGACAGCCAATCATACTACGAGCAGTACTTC
TRBJ1-5	many	.	TRBV7-8	CASSLIPYLSNQPQHF	TGTGCCAGCAGCTTAATACCGTACCTTAGCAATCAGCCCCAGCATTTT
TRBJ2-1	few	TRBD2	TRBV4-3	CASSQRLAGDFSVPHNEQFF	TGCGCCAGCAGCCAACGACTAGCGGGAGATTTCAGCGTACCCCACAATGAGCAGTTCTTC
TRBJ1-4	many	TRBD1	TRBV24-1	CATSDSGTGTVNEKLFF	TGTGCCACCAGTGATTCCGGGACAGGGACCGTTAATGAAAAACTGTTTTTT
TRBJ1-1	many	TRBD1	TRBV2	CASRTGGGGFGAFF	TGTGCCAGCAGGACAGGGGGTGGTGGGTTTGGGGCTTTCTTT
TRBJ2-1	.	TRBD2	TRBV19	CASRLQGLADYNEQFF	TGTGCCAGTAGACTTCAGGGACTAGCGGATTACAATGAGCAGTTCTTC
TRBJ1-3	many	.	TRBV28	CASQGEGRLSGNTIYF	TGTGCCAGCCAGGGAGAGGGTCGCCTCTCTGGAAACACCATATATTTT
TRBJ2-5	few	.	TRBV20-1	CSTTGLQETQYF	TGCAGTACGACAGGCCTCCAAGAGACCCAGTACTTC
TRBJ2-2	many	TRBD2	TRBV19	CASLTGLAGGTGELFF	TGTGCCAGTCTCACCGGACTAGCGGGGGGGACCGGGGAGCTGTTTTTT
TRBJ2-5	many	.	TRBV7-8	CASSIDQGLETQYF	TGTGCCAGCAGTATAGATCAGGGGCTGGAGACCCAGTACTTC
TRBJ2-1	.	TRBD2	TRBV9	CASSVSGTSGWNEQFF	TGTGCCAGCAGCGTTTCCGGGACTAGCGGTTGGAATGAGCAGTTCTTC
TRBJ2-2	few	.	TRBV5-1	CASNSGPSRANTGELFF	TGCGCCAGCAATAGCGGCCCGTCGCGCGCGAACACCGGGGAGCTGTTTTTT
TRBJ1-2	few	.	TRBV7-8	CASSPQGGLRGYTF	TGTGCCAGCAGCCCACAGGGTGGATTGCGGGGCTACACCTTC
TRBJ2-7	many	.	TRBV4-2	CASSPLVAYADEQYF	TGTGCCAGCAGCCCCCTTGTCGCTTACGCAGACGAGCAGTACTTC
TRBJ2-3	.	.	TRBV13	CASSLKGLTDTQYF	TGTGCCAGCAGCTTAAAGGGGCTGACAGATACGCAGTATTTT
TRBJ1-4	many	TRBD1	TRBV2	CASSPDSGGGGNEKLFF	TGTGCCAGCAGTCCGGACTCAGGGGGCGGGGGAAATGAAAAACTGTTTTTT
TRBJ2-5	many	.	TRBV10-1	CASSERAGMETQYF	TGCGCCAGCAGTGAAAGGGCAGGGATGGAGACCCAGTACTTC
TRBJ2-1	many	.	TRBV2	CASTSLPGRGNEQFF	TGTGCCAGCACCTCACTTCCGGGGCGAGGCAATGAGCAGTTCTTC
TRBJ1-1	few	TRBD1	TRBV28	CASRPRTGGTEAFF	TGTGCCAGCAGACCGAGGACAGGGGGCACTGAAGCTTTCTTT